The rows below give T cell receptor beta chains drawn from one sample of a study of regulatory T cells in long-lasting Graves disease. Using its own MiXCR run on the multiplex PCR reads, TCRdb lists one record per CDR3 protein. The sample shows around 460,000 distinct CDR3 sequences, 20% to 25% of them seen only once. The sequencing here drew on peripheral blood mononuclear cells (PBMCs), taken when the disease was refractory, from a patient treated with antithyroid drugs. The receptors derive from a female donor with Graves disease. CDR3s include the opening cysteine and the closing phenylalanine or tryptophan.

>TRBV10-3
CAISKTGLAGVGAGANVLTF
>TRBV9
CASSPSPGTGDYEQYF
>TRBV11-2
CASSLGTGLPYEQYF
>TRBV25-1
CASNIRDPTYEQYF
>TRBV12-3/TRBV12-4
CASSSVTQPQHF
>TRBV6-1
CASSHGQGTSGEKLFF
>TRBV2
CASSDGAQPQHF
>TRBV28
CASSLGGARDTEAFF
>TRBV7-3
CASSPIVVGQPSLSGANVLTF
>TRBV27
CATSDSGLGYNEQFF
>TRBV12-3/TRBV12-4
CASRGGDDYNSPLHF
>TRBV29-1
CSAVPTRTGLQETQYF
>TRBV28
CASSIDRTANTEAFF
>TRBV2
CASSDPPRSYGYTF
>TRBV30
CAWKEGSTEAFF
>TRBV6-1
CASRPPAGASTDTQYF
>TRBV29-1
CSVEVQGANTEAFF
>TRBV2
CAGGQGIAKNIQYF
>TRBV2
CASSLAPGGKNTIYF
>TRBV6-2/TRBV6-3
CASNARPPDEKLFF
>TRBV12-3/TRBV12-4
CASSPVPGAGEQYF
>TRBV12-3/TRBV12-4
CASSLTQGAYGYTF
>TRBV6-1
CASSHEPSLAGRHEQYF
>TRBV28
CASSQDKRDRGHPYEQYF
>TRBV7-9
CASSLAMTIYEQYF
>TRBV6-5
CASSYTEFGNQPQHF
>TRBV29-1
CSVSDRGPPYGYTF
>TRBV27
CASSPDLWTADSGNTIYF
>TRBV7-9
CASSRPTGYNEQFF
>TRBV5-5
CASSFGNSGNTIYF
>TRBV6-4
CASSRPTGGGGEQYF
>TRBV6-5
CASSYAGLETQYF
>TRBV29-1
CSVGVGAAYGYTF
>TRBV28
CASSLGPTESDTQYF
>TRBV20-1
CSAPKRAGGEYEQYF
>TRBV7-9
CASSLRQGQETQYF
>TRBV7-2
CASSLTETDTQYF
>TRBV11-2
CASSRDQETQYF
>TRBV15
CATSQARGQPQHF
>TRBV6-5
CASSYWAGGGETQYF
>TRBV16
CASSQSGRSYEQYF
>TRBV9
CASSVARQLNYGYTF
>TRBV6-5
CASSYSQGASYEQYF
>TRBV2
CASSVTLSGGYTF
>TRBV2
CASRRLAGGLDEQFF
>TRBV19
CASSINTEAFF
>TRBV11-2
CASSLEGQMNTEAFF
>TRBV12-3/TRBV12-4
CASLPNTGELFF
>TRBV4-1
CASSQGHSTGNTIYF
>TRBV11-3
CASSLRFGSSYNEQFF